Listed below are T cell receptor beta chains from one sample, sequenced in a study of T cell responses to AZD1222 COVID-19 vaccine. Libraries were prepared by immunoSEQ multiplex PCR; TCRdb keeps only in-frame clonotypes and omits some of them. The table lists about 120,000 clones, 90% to 95% of them singletons, with just under 3% in the top ten. The source was peripheral blood, collected on day 0 of AZD1222 vaccination. The receptors stem from an adult in good health. CDR3s include the opening cysteine and the closing phenylalanine or tryptophan. The D gene is left open where the match is weak. Some rows mark clone size as missing; the rest say once, few, many or name a class of expanded clone.

clone_size: .; j_call: TRBJ1-1; d_call: .; v_call: TRBV14; cdr3_nt: TGTGCCAGCAGCCACCGGTCCTCCAACACTGAAGCTTTCTTT; cdr3_aa: CASSHRSSNTEAFF
clone_size: .; j_call: TRBJ2-3; d_call: .; v_call: TRBV7-9; cdr3_nt: TGTGCCAGCAGCTTGGAACTCGGTTTGGCGCAGTATTTT; cdr3_aa: CASSLELGLAQYF
clone_size: .; j_call: TRBJ1-3; d_call: .; v_call: TRBV27; cdr3_nt: TGTGCCAGCCAACAGGGAGCTGGAAACACCATATATTTT; cdr3_aa: CASQQGAGNTIYF
clone_size: .; j_call: TRBJ1-2; d_call: .; v_call: TRBV30; cdr3_nt: TGTGCCTGGAGCAGGATTGTACTGGGGCTTGATGGCTACACCTTC; cdr3_aa: CAWSRIVLGLDGYTF
clone_size: .; j_call: TRBJ2-7; d_call: .; v_call: TRBV3-1/TRBV3-2; cdr3_nt: TGTGCCAGCAGCCAAGATTCGGGCGGGCGTCACTTGGATTTC; cdr3_aa: CASSQDSGGRHLDF
clone_size: .; j_call: TRBJ1-3; d_call: TRBD1; v_call: TRBV10-3; cdr3_nt: TGTGCCATCAGAAGGGACAGGGAGCCTGGAAACACCATATATTTT; cdr3_aa: CAIRRDREPGNTIYF
clone_size: .; j_call: TRBJ2-7; d_call: TRBD2; v_call: TRBV2; cdr3_nt: TGTGCCAGCAGCAGGACTAGCGGGAGTCATTACGAGCAGTACTTC; cdr3_aa: CASSRTSGSHYEQYF
clone_size: once; j_call: TRBJ1-5; d_call: .; v_call: TRBV23-1; cdr3_nt: TGCGCCCCAAAGGGGCAGGGCGGGAATCAGCCCCAGCATTTT; cdr3_aa: CAPKGQGGNQPQHF
clone_size: .; j_call: TRBJ2-1; d_call: .; v_call: TRBV28; cdr3_nt: TGTGCCAGCAGTACACCTTTGTCTGAGCAGTTCTTC; cdr3_aa: CASSTPLSEQFF
clone_size: .; j_call: TRBJ2-2; d_call: .; v_call: TRBV7-9; cdr3_nt: TGTGCCAGCAGCTCCTTTTGGTCCGGGGAGCTGTTTTTT; cdr3_aa: CASSSFWSGELFF
clone_size: .; j_call: TRBJ2-7; d_call: .; v_call: TRBV6-6; cdr3_nt: TGTGCCAGCAGCCAGGGGAACGAGCAGTACTTC; cdr3_aa: CASSQGNEQYF
clone_size: few; j_call: TRBJ2-2; d_call: .; v_call: TRBV10-1; cdr3_nt: TGCGCCAGCAGTGAGTCAAGTCCGAACACCGGGGAGCTGTTTTTT; cdr3_aa: CASSESSPNTGELFF
clone_size: once; j_call: TRBJ2-3; d_call: .; v_call: TRBV29-1; cdr3_nt: TGCAGCGTTGAAGGGGGGAGAGATACGCAGTATTTT; cdr3_aa: CSVEGGRDTQYF
clone_size: once; j_call: TRBJ1-3; d_call: .; v_call: TRBV6-6; cdr3_nt: TGTGCCAGCAGTTACTCCAGGGGTTCTGGAAACACCATATATTTT; cdr3_aa: CASSYSRGSGNTIYF
clone_size: few; j_call: TRBJ2-7; d_call: .; v_call: TRBV20-1; cdr3_nt: TGCAGTGCTAGAGAGGACTACGAGCAGTACTTC; cdr3_aa: CSAREDYEQYF
clone_size: .; j_call: TRBJ1-1; d_call: .; v_call: TRBV1; cdr3_nt: TGCACCAGCAGCCGATCAGGGGGCGGAATGAACACTGAAGCTTTCTTT; cdr3_aa: CTSSRSGGGMNTEAFF
clone_size: .; j_call: TRBJ1-2; d_call: TRBD1; v_call: TRBV11-2; cdr3_nt: TGTGCCAGCAGCTTAACGGGACAGGGCGGCTATGGCTACACCTTC; cdr3_aa: CASSLTGQGGYGYTF
clone_size: .; j_call: TRBJ1-2; d_call: TRBD1; v_call: TRBV29-1; cdr3_nt: TGCAGCGTTGACCCTGGGACAGGGGGTTATGGCTACACCTTC; cdr3_aa: CSVDPGTGGYGYTF
clone_size: .; j_call: TRBJ1-2; d_call: .; v_call: TRBV19; cdr3_nt: TGTGCCAGTAAAAGGGAGACTAACTATGGCTACACCTTC; cdr3_aa: CASKRETNYGYTF
clone_size: .; j_call: TRBJ1-1; d_call: .; v_call: TRBV7-9; cdr3_nt: TGTGCCAGCACCTGGGGCACTGAAGCTTTCTTT; cdr3_aa: CASTWGTEAFF
clone_size: .; j_call: TRBJ1-6; d_call: .; v_call: TRBV3-1/TRBV3-2; cdr3_nt: TGTGCCAGCAGCCAAGAACAGGGCCGTGTCGGTAATTCACCCCTCCACTTT; cdr3_aa: CASSQEQGRVGNSPLHF
clone_size: once; j_call: TRBJ1-6; d_call: .; v_call: TRBV18; cdr3_nt: TGTGCCAGCTCACCTTCCGGGGGGTTGGATTCACCCCTCCACTTT; cdr3_aa: CASSPSGGLDSPLHF
clone_size: .; j_call: TRBJ2-3; d_call: .; v_call: TRBV27; cdr3_nt: TGTGCCAGCAGTGGCTCGGATACGCAGTATTTT; cdr3_aa: CASSGSDTQYF
clone_size: .; j_call: TRBJ2-1; d_call: TRBD2; v_call: TRBV19; cdr3_nt: TGTGCCAACTCGGGACTAGCGACCAATGAGCAGTTCTTC; cdr3_aa: CANSGLATNEQFF
clone_size: .; j_call: TRBJ2-6; d_call: .; v_call: TRBV27; cdr3_nt: TGTGCCAGCAGTGGCAGTGCTGGGGCCAACGTCCTGACTTTC; cdr3_aa: CASSGSAGANVLTF
clone_size: .; j_call: TRBJ1-6; d_call: .; v_call: TRBV27; cdr3_nt: TGTGCCAGCAGCCCGGGGGGGATTTCACCCCTCCACTTT; cdr3_aa: CASSPGGISPLHF
clone_size: .; j_call: TRBJ1-1; d_call: .; v_call: TRBV6-1; cdr3_nt: TGTGCCAGCAGTGAATACAGCGTAAACACTGAAGCTTTCTTT; cdr3_aa: CASSEYSVNTEAFF
clone_size: .; j_call: TRBJ2-2; d_call: .; v_call: TRBV29-1; cdr3_nt: TGCAGCGTTGAAGGTCTTGGGTTGTCGAACACCGGGGAGCTGTTTTTT; cdr3_aa: CSVEGLGLSNTGELFF
clone_size: .; j_call: TRBJ2-5; d_call: TRBD2; v_call: TRBV2; cdr3_nt: TGTGCCAGCAGTGCCCGTAGGACTAGCGTGGAGACCCAGTACTTC; cdr3_aa: CASSARRTSVETQYF
clone_size: .; j_call: TRBJ2-1; d_call: TRBD2; v_call: TRBV5-4; cdr3_nt: TGTGCCAGCAGCAAAGACCTAGCGGGAGGAGGTAATGAGCAGTTCTTC; cdr3_aa: CASSKDLAGGGNEQFF
clone_size: .; j_call: TRBJ2-2; d_call: TRBD1; v_call: TRBV28; cdr3_nt: TGTGCCAGCAGTTTCCGGGACAGGGTGATCGGGGAGCTGTTTTTT; cdr3_aa: CASSFRDRVIGELFF
clone_size: .; j_call: TRBJ2-1; d_call: .; v_call: TRBV19; cdr3_nt: TGTGCCAGTAGTATAGTTAGTAGGGGAGTATACAATGAGCAGTTCTTC; cdr3_aa: CASSIVSRGVYNEQFF
clone_size: .; j_call: TRBJ2-5; d_call: .; v_call: TRBV28; cdr3_nt: TGTGCCAGCAGTTCTCCGGGACAAGAAGAGACCCAGTACTTC; cdr3_aa: CASSSPGQEETQYF
clone_size: .; j_call: TRBJ2-1; d_call: TRBD2; v_call: TRBV4-1; cdr3_nt: TGCGCCAGCAGCCAACGAGGACTAGAAGGGTATGAGCAGTTCTTC; cdr3_aa: CASSQRGLEGYEQFF
clone_size: .; j_call: TRBJ1-6; d_call: .; v_call: TRBV4-1; cdr3_nt: TGCGCCAGCAGCCAAGCAGAATTCGGTAATTCACCCCTCCACTTT; cdr3_aa: CASSQAEFGNSPLHF
clone_size: .; j_call: TRBJ1-3; d_call: .; v_call: TRBV6-4; cdr3_nt: TGTGCCAGCAGTGACGATAAGGGGAGCTCTGGAAACACCATATATTTT; cdr3_aa: CASSDDKGSSGNTIYF
clone_size: .; j_call: TRBJ2-1; d_call: .; v_call: TRBV10-3; cdr3_nt: TGTGCCATCAGTTTGCCCGGAGGCATCCCGGGTGTAAATGAGCAGTTCTTC; cdr3_aa: CAISLPGGIPGVNEQFF
clone_size: .; j_call: TRBJ2-1; d_call: TRBD1; v_call: TRBV28; cdr3_nt: TGTGCCAGCACTCTAACAGGGGGCTTCAACAATGAGCAGTTCTTC; cdr3_aa: CASTLTGGFNNEQFF
clone_size: .; j_call: TRBJ1-5; d_call: .; v_call: TRBV6-5; cdr3_nt: TGTGCCAGCAGTTACTCAGGTCAGCCCCAGCATTTT; cdr3_aa: CASSYSGQPQHF
clone_size: .; j_call: TRBJ2-3; d_call: .; v_call: TRBV9; cdr3_nt: TGTGCCAGCAGCACTTTCCTTGATACGCAGTATTTT; cdr3_aa: CASSTFLDTQYF
clone_size: once; j_call: TRBJ2-1; d_call: TRBD2; v_call: TRBV19; cdr3_nt: TGTGCCAGTAGTAAGACTAGCGCAATGGATGAGCAGTTCTTC; cdr3_aa: CASSKTSAMDEQFF
clone_size: .; j_call: TRBJ1-6; d_call: TRBD1; v_call: TRBV20-1; cdr3_nt: TGCAGTGCTAGTATTGACAGGGGGACTTCACCCCTCCACTTT; cdr3_aa: CSASIDRGTSPLHF
clone_size: .; j_call: TRBJ1-3; d_call: TRBD1; v_call: TRBV5-1; cdr3_nt: TGCGCCAGCAGAACAGGGGATAATGGAAACACCATATATTTT; cdr3_aa: CASRTGDNGNTIYF
clone_size: .; j_call: TRBJ2-1; d_call: TRBD1; v_call: TRBV28; cdr3_nt: TGTGCCAGCAGTTTAGTTACGACAGGGGCTATCTACAATGAGCAGTTCTTC; cdr3_aa: CASSLVTTGAIYNEQFF
clone_size: .; j_call: TRBJ2-6; d_call: .; v_call: TRBV7-3; cdr3_nt: TGTGCCAGCAGCTTGCCCTCCCTCTCTGGGGCCAACGTCCTGACTTTC; cdr3_aa: CASSLPSLSGANVLTF
clone_size: .; j_call: TRBJ1-6; d_call: .; v_call: TRBV28; cdr3_nt: TGTGCCAGCAGTTTAGTGGGGGGGGACCTTGGTAATTCACCCCTCCACTTT; cdr3_aa: CASSLVGGDLGNSPLHF
clone_size: once; j_call: TRBJ1-5; d_call: .; v_call: TRBV11-1; cdr3_nt: TGTGCCAGCAGCCCTCGAGCGGGTCAGCCCCAGCATTTT; cdr3_aa: CASSPRAGQPQHF
clone_size: once; j_call: TRBJ2-1; d_call: .; v_call: TRBV5-1; cdr3_nt: TGCGCCAGCAGCTTGGCAGATTCCAATGAGCAGTTCTTC; cdr3_aa: CASSLADSNEQFF
clone_size: .; j_call: TRBJ1-3; d_call: .; v_call: TRBV9; cdr3_nt: TGTGCCAGCAGCGTCGGACAGACTACTGGAAACACCATATATTTT; cdr3_aa: CASSVGQTTGNTIYF
clone_size: .; j_call: TRBJ1-2; d_call: .; v_call: TRBV28; cdr3_nt: TGTGCCAGCAGCCCCGGGGGGCCTAGGTATGGCTACACCTTC; cdr3_aa: CASSPGGPRYGYTF
clone_size: .; j_call: TRBJ2-7; d_call: .; v_call: TRBV19; cdr3_nt: TGTGCCAGTAGTACCTACTTTAACTACGAGCAGTACTTC; cdr3_aa: CASSTYFNYEQYF
clone_size: .; j_call: TRBJ2-1; d_call: TRBD2; v_call: TRBV10-2; cdr3_nt: TGCGCCAGCACCGGACTAGCGGGAGACAATGAGCAGTTCTTC; cdr3_aa: CASTGLAGDNEQFF
clone_size: .; j_call: TRBJ1-2; d_call: .; v_call: TRBV3-1/TRBV3-2; cdr3_nt: TGTGCCAGCAGCCAAGAAACCGGGACACCCTATGGCTACACCTTC; cdr3_aa: CASSQETGTPYGYTF
clone_size: once; j_call: TRBJ2-3; d_call: .; v_call: TRBV5-5; cdr3_nt: TGTGCCAGCAGCTTGAGTATCACAGATACGCAGTATTTT; cdr3_aa: CASSLSITDTQYF
clone_size: .; j_call: TRBJ1-2; d_call: .; v_call: TRBV3-1/TRBV3-2; cdr3_nt: TGTGCCAGCAGCCAAGTTAGGGGAGAGGGCTACACCTTC; cdr3_aa: CASSQVRGEGYTF
clone_size: .; j_call: TRBJ2-1; d_call: TRBD1; v_call: TRBV2; cdr3_nt: TGTGCCAGCAGTCCGTATACTTTAACCTGGGGGTGGGACAGTTCCAATGAGCAGTTCTTC; cdr3_aa: CASSPYTLTWGWDSSNEQFF
clone_size: .; j_call: TRBJ1-3; d_call: .; v_call: TRBV6-2/TRBV6-3; cdr3_nt: TGTGCCAGCAGCCCTCCCTCGGGCTACTCTGGAAACACCATATATTTT; cdr3_aa: CASSPPSGYSGNTIYF
clone_size: .; j_call: TRBJ1-2; d_call: .; v_call: TRBV21-1; cdr3_nt: TGTGCCAGTTATTCTCGTTGGGGCTACACCTTC; cdr3_aa: CASYSRWGYTF
clone_size: .; j_call: TRBJ1-3; d_call: .; v_call: TRBV7-9; cdr3_nt: TGTGCCACCTGGGGCAGCTCTGGAAACACCATATATTTT; cdr3_aa: CATWGSSGNTIYF
clone_size: .; j_call: TRBJ1-5; d_call: .; v_call: TRBV28; cdr3_nt: TGTGCCAGCAGTTTCGGGGGGTCATTTGGCAATCAGCCCCAGCATTTT; cdr3_aa: CASSFGGSFGNQPQHF